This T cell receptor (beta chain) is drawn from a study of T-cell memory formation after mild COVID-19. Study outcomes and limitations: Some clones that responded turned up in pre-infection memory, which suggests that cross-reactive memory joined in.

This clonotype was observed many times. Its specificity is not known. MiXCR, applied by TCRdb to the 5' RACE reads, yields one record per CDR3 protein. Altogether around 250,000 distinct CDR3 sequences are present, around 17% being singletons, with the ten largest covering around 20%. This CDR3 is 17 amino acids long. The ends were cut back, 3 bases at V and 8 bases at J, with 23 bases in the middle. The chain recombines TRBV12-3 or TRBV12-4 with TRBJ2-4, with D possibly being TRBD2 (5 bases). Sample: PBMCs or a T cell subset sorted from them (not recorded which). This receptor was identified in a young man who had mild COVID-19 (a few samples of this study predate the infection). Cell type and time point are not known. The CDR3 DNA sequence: TGTGCCAGCAGTTTTAGCGAACAGATAGGGTCCCGGGACATTCAGTACTTC. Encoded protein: CASSFSEQIGSRDIQYF.